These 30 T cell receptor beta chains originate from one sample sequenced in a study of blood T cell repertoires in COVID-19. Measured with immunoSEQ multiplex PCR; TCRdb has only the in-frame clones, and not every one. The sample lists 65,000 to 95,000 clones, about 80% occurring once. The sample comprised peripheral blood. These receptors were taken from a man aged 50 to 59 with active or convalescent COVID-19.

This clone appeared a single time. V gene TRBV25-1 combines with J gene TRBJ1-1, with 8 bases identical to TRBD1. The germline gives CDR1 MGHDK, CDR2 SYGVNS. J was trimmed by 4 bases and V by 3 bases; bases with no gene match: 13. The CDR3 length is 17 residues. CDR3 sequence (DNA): TGTGCCAGCAGTGATCGGGGGACAGGCGCTGAACCCACTGAAGCTTTCTTT. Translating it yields CASSDRGTGAEPTEAFF.

DNA for the CDR3: TGTGCCAGCAGCGTGGCCAATAATGAAAAACTGTTTTTT. This gives the protein CASSVANNEKLFF. The chain couples TRBV9 to TRBJ1-4, with no clear D. Per germline, CDR1 SGDLS and CDR2 YYNGEE. CDR3 size: 13 residues. V lost 2 bases and J 4 bases, leaving 6 bases between the germline ends.

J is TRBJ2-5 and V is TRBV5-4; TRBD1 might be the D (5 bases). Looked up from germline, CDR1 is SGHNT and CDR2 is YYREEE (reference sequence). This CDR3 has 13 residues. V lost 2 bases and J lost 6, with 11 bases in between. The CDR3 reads CASSFRVGQTQYF. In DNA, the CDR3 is TGTGCCAGCAGCTTCAGGGTAGGACAGACCCAGTACTTC. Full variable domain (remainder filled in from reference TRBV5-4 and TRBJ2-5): ETGVTQSPTHLIKTRGQQVTLRCSSQSGHNTVSWYQQALGQGPQFIFQYYREEENGRGNFPPRFSGLQFPNYSSELNVNALELDDSALYLCASSFRVGQTQYFGPGTRLLVL.

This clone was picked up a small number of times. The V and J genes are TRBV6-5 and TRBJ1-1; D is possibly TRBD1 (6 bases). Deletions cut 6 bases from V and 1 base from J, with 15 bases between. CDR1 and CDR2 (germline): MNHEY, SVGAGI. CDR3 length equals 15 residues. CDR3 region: CASRGAGETNTEAFF. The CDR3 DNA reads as TGTGCCAGCAGGGGGGCAGGGGAGACGAACACTGAAGCTTTCTTT.

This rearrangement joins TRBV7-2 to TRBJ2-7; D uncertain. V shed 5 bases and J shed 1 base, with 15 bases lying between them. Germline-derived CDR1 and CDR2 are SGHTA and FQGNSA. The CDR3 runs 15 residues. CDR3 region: CASSPHERASYEQYF. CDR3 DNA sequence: TGTGCCAGCAGCCCCCATGAGAGAGCGTCCTACGAGCAGTACTTC.

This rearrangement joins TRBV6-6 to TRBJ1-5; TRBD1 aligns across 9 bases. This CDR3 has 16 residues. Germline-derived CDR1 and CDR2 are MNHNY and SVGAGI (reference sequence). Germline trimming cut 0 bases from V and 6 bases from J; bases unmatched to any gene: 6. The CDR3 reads CASSYSGQGRTQPQHF. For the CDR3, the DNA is TGTGCCAGCAGTTACTCCGGACAGGGGAGAACTCAGCCCCAGCATTTT.

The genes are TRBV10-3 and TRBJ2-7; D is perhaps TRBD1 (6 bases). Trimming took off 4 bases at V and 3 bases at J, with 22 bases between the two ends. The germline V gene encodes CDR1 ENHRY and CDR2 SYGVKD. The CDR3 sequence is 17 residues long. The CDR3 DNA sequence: TGTGCCATCAGTGGCCGGGACAAAATATTAGGCGGCTACGAGCAGTACTTC. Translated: CAISGRDKILGGYEQYF.

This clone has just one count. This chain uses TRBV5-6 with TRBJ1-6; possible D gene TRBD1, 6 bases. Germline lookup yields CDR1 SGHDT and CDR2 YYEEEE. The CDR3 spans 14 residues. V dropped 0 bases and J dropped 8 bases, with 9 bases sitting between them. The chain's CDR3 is CASSLVGTHSPLHF. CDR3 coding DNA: TGTGCCAGCAGCTTGGTTGGGACACATTCACCCCTCCACTTT.

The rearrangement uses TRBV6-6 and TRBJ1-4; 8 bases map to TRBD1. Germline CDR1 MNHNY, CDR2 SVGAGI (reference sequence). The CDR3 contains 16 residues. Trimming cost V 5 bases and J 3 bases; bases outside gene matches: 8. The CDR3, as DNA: TGTGCCAGCAGTCCGCCCGGACAGGGTCCTAATGAAAAACTGTTTTTT. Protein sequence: CASSPPGQGPNEKLFF.

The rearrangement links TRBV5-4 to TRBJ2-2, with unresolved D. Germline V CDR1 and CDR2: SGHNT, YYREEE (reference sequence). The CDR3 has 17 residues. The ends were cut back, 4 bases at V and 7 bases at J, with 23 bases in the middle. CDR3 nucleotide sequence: TGTGCCAGCAGCCCGCCTTCGGCCGACCTCAGCGTCGGGGAGCTGTTTTTT. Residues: CASSPPSADLSVGELFF.

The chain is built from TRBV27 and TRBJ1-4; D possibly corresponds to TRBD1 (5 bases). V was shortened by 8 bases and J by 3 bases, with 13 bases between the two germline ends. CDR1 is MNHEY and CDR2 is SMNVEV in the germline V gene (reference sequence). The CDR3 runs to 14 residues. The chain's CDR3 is CASGRVMANEKLFF. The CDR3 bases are TGTGCCAGCGGCAGGGTTATGGCTAATGAAAAACTGTTTTTT.

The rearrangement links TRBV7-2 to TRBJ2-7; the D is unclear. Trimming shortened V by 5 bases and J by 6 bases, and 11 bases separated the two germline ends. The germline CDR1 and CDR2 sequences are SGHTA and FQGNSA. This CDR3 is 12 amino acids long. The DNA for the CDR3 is TGTGCCAGCAGCCCCACCGCTAGCGAGCAGTACTTC. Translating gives CASSPTASEQYF.

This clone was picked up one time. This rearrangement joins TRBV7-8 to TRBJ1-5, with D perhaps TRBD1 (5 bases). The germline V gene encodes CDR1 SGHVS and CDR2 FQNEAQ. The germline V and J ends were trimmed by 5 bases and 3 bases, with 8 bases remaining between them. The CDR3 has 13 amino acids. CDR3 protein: CASSPGNNQPQHF. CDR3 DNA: TGTGCCAGCAGCCCAGGGAACAATCAGCCCCAGCATTTT.

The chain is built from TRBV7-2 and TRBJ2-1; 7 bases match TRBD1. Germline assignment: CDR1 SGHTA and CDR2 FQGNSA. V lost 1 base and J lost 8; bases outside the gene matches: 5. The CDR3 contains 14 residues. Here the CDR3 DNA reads TGTGCCAGCAGCTTAGGACAGGGAATAGATGAGCAGTTCTTC. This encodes CASSLGQGIDEQFF.

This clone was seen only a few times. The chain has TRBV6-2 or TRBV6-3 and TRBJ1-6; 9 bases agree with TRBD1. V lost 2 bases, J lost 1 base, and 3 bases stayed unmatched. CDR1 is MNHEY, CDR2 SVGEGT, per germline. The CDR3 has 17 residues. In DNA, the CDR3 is TGTGCCAGCAGTTACCCGGGACAGGGATCCTATAATTCACCCCTCCACTTT. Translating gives CASSYPGQGSYNSPLHF.

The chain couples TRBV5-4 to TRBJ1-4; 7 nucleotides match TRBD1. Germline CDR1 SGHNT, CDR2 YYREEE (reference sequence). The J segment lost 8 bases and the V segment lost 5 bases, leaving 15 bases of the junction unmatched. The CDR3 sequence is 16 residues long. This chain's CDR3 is CASSPNQGDSNEKLFF. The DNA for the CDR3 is TGTGCCAGCAGTCCTAACCAGGGGGATTCAAACGAAAAACTGTTTTTT.

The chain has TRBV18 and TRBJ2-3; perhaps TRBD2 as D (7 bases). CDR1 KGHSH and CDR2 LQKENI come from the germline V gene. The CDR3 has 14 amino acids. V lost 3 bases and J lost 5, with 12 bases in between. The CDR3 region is CASSPGLGGDTQYF. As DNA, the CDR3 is TGTGCCAGCTCACCTGGACTAGGGGGAGATACGCAGTATTTT.

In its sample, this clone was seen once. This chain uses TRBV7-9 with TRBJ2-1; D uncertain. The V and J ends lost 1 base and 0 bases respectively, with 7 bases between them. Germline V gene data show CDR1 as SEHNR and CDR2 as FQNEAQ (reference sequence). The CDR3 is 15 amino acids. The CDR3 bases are TGTGCCAGCAGCTTAGGTTTGAGCTCCTACAATGAGCAGTTCTTC. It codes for CASSLGLSSYNEQFF.

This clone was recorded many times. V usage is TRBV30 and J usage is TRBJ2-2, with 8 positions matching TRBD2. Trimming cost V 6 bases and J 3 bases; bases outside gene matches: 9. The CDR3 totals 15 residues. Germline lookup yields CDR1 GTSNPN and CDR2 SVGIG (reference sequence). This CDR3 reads CACPPGGGDTGELFF. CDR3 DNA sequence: TGTGCCTGCCCGCCGGGAGGGGGAGACACCGGGGAGCTGTTTTTT.

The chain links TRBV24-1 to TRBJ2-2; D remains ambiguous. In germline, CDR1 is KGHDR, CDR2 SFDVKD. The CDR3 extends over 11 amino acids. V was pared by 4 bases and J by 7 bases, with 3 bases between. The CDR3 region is CATSDYGELFF. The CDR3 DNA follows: TGTGCCACCAGTGACTACGGGGAGCTGTTTTTT.

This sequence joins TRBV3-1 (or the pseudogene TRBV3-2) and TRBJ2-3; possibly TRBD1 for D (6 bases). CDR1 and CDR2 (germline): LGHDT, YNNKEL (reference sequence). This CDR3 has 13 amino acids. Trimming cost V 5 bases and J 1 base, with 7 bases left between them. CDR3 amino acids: CASSRTGTDTQYF. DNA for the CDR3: TGTGCCAGCAGCAGGACAGGCACAGATACGCAGTATTTT.

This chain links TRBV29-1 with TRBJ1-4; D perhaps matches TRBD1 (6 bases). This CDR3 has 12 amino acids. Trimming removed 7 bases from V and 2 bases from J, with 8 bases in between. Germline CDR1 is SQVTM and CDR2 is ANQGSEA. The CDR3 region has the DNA TGCAGCGCAACAGGGACTAATGAAAAACTGTTTTTT. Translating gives CSATGTNEKLFF.

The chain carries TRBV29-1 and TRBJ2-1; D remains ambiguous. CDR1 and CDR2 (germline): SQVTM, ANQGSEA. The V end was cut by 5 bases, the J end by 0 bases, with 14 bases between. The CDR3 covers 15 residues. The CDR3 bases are TGCAGCGTTAGCGTGCCCGAGAGCTCCTACAATGAGCAGTTCTTC. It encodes CSVSVPESSYNEQFF.

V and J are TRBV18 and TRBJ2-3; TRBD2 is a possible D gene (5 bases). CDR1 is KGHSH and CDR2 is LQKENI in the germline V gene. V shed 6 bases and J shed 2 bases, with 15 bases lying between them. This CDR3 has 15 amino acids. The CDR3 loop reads CASSPGKGLTDTQYF. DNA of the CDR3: TGTGCCAGCTCTCCCGGGAAGGGCCTCACAGATACGCAGTATTTT.

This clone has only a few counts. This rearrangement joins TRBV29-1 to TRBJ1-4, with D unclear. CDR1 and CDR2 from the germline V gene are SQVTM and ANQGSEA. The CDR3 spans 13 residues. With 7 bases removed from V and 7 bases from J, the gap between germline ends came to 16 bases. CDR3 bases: TGCAGCGCTGGAGGTAGGGCAGGTGAAAAACTGTTTTTT. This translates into CSAGGRAGEKLFF.

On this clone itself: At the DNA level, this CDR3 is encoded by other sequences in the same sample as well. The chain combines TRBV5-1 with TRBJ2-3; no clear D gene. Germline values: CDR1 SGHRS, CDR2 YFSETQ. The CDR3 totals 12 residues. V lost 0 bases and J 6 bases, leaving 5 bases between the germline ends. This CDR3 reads CASSLGADTQYF. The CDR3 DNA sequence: TGCGCCAGCAGCTTGGGGGCCGATACGCAGTATTTT.

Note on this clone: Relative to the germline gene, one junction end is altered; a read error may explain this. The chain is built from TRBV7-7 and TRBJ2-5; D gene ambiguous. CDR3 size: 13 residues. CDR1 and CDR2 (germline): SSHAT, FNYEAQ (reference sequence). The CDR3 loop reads CASSLAPKETQYF. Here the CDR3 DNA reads TGTGCTAGCAGCTTAGCTCCCAAAGAGACCCAGTACTTC.

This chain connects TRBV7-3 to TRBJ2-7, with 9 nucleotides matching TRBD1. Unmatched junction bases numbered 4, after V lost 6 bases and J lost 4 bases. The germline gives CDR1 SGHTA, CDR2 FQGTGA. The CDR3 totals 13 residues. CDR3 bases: TGTGCCAGCAGGACGACAGGGGGATACGAGCAGTACTTC. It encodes CASRTTGGYEQYF.

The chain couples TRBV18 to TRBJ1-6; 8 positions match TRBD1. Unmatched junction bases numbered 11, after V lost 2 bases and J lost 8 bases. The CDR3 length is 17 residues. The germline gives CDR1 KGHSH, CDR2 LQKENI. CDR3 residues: CASSPDAGGYFDSPLHF. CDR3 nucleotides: TGTGCCAGCTCACCAGATGCAGGGGGCTATTTCGATTCACCCCTCCACTTT.

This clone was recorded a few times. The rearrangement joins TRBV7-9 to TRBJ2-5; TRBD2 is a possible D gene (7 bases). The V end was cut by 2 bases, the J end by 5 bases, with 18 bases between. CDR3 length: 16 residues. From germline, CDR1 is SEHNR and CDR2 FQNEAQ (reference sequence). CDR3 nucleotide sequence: TGTGCCAGCAGCTTAACCACGGGGGGCCCTTCGGAGACCCAGTACTTC. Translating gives CASSLTTGGPSETQYF.